This TCR beta chain originates from a study of beta chain features in type 1 diabetes. Study-wide results and caveats: In all four CD4+ subsets, TCRB CDR3 length was significantly, moderately reduced in type 1 diabetes.

There was one heparinised blood draw per donor, averaging roughly 110 mL. Sorting that relied on CD45RO/CCR7/CD25/CD127/CD95/CD27 yielded CD4+ naive, central memory, regulatory and stem cell-like memory cells. The authors obtained over 95% purity in all sorted populations. Trimming took 8 bases from V and 4 from J; bases not matched to a gene: 2. The CDR3 has 15 residues. Per germline, CDR1 SNHLY and CDR2 FYNNEI. This clone has a handful of counts. Its antigen is not known. Isolated RNA was reverse transcribed in full, so expressed TCRB transcripts were sequenced. The protocol was immunoSEQ multiplex PCR, while the TCRdb copy is restricted to in-frame clones and leaves out a portion. The sample has some 250,000 clones; more than 11% are singletons.

This chain connects TRBV2 to TRBJ2-1; TRBD2 agrees at 16 bases. Specimen: naive CD4+ T cells from blood. The sequence came from a man between 25 and 39 years old with type 1 diabetes. CDR3 protein: CASLGLAGGYNEQFF. For the CDR3, the DNA is TGTGCCAGCTTGGGACTAGCGGGGGGGTACAATGAGCAGTTCTTC.